These T cell receptor beta chains were read from a single sample in a study of cytomegalovirus exposure and HLA in healthy donors. Clones were sequenced by immunoSEQ multiplex PCR, and TCRdb holds only the in-frame ones, with some missing. This repertoire shows over 120,000 clones, around three quarters found once; its top ten account for around 1.9%. The sequencing input was PBMCs. These receptor sequences come from a woman aged 55-70 years in good health and CMV-seropositive. Each CDR3 is given with its conserved first and last residue. A D gene is named only where the DNA matches it firmly. Size is stated for part of the rows, as once, few or many counts, or as a class when the clone is expanded.

clone size	J gene	V gene	D gene	CDR3 DNA	CDR3 protein
.	TRBJ1-5	TRBV7-9	.	TGTGCCAGCAGCTCCGGACAGCAGCCCCAGCATTTT	CASSSGQQPQHF
.	TRBJ2-7	TRBV5-1	TRBD2	TGCGCCAGCAGCAGGGAAGTGGTTAGCGGGAGGAGCTACGAGCAGTACTTC	CASSREVVSGRSYEQYF
.	TRBJ2-7	TRBV28	TRBD1	TGTGCCAGCAGTCCGACAGGGAGTCGTGTCTACGAGCAGTACTTC	CASSPTGSRVYEQYF
.	TRBJ2-2	TRBV7-2	TRBD2	TGTGCCAGCAGCCTGATCGGGACTAGCCCCACCGGGGAGCTGTTTTTT	CASSLIGTSPTGELFF
.	TRBJ1-3	TRBV5-1	.	TGCGCCAGCAGCCAAGGTGGGCAGTTTTCTGGAAACACCATATATTTT	CASSQGGQFSGNTIYF
.	TRBJ2-7	TRBV2	TRBD2	TGTGCCAGCAAGGTCGGGAGGGAGCAGTACTTC	CASKVGREQYF
.	TRBJ2-3	TRBV7-7	.	TGTGCCAGCAGCTTAGCGCATGGCGGGCCCCCAGATACGCAGTATTTT	CASSLAHGGPPDTQYF
.	TRBJ2-1	TRBV11-2	TRBD2	TGTGCCAGCATCCAAGGTCTAGCGGGAGGGCCCGGTGAGCAGTTCTTC	CASIQGLAGGPGEQFF
few	TRBJ1-2	TRBV29-1	TRBD1	TGCAGCGTTGAAGATCAAGGCAGGACAGGGCTCGGTAGAGGCTACACCTTC	CSVEDQGRTGLGRGYTF
.	TRBJ2-3	TRBV27	.	TGTGCCAGCAGTTCACCACTAGACACAGATACGCAGTATTTT	CASSSPLDTDTQYF
.	TRBJ1-4	TRBV5-1	TRBD1	TGCGCCAGCAGCGGGAACCGGGACAGGGCTGAAAAACTGTTTTTT	CASSGNRDRAEKLFF
.	TRBJ2-5	TRBV6-6	TRBD1	TGTGCCAGCAGCCGTCCCGGGACAGGGATGGAGTACTTC	CASSRPGTGMEYF
.	TRBJ2-2	TRBV29-1	.	TGCAGCGTTGCGGGGACCGGGGAGCTGTTTTTT	CSVAGTGELFF
.	TRBJ2-3	TRBV5-4	TRBD2	TGTGCCAGCAGCTCCCGGGCTAGCGGGAGGACAGATACGCAGTATTTT	CASSSRASGRTDTQYF
.	TRBJ2-7	TRBV11-3	TRBD1	TGTGCCAGCAGCGATTGGACAGGGGAAAATCCCGAGCAGTACTTC	CASSDWTGENPEQYF
.	TRBJ2-7	TRBV28	TRBD2	TGTGCCAGCAGTAGCCTCGGACTAGCGGACGAGCAGTACTTC	CASSSLGLADEQYF
few	TRBJ2-3	TRBV5-1	TRBD1	TGCGCCAGCAGCACCAGACAGGGCGGTGATACGCAGTATTTT	CASSTRQGGDTQYF
.	TRBJ1-1	TRBV30	TRBD1	TGTGCCTGGAGTCCACGGACAGGGGGGATCCTGGCTGAAGCTTTCTTT	CAWSPRTGGILAEAFF
.	TRBJ2-7	TRBV5-4	TRBD2	TGTGCCAGCAGCTCAGAACCCGGGACTAGCTACGAGCAGTACTTC	CASSSEPGTSYEQYF
few	TRBJ1-1	TRBV18	TRBD1	TGTGCCAGCTCACCGCGACAGGGGCAGATTGAAGCTTTCTTT	CASSPRQGQIEAFF
few	TRBJ2-5	TRBV25-1	TRBD1	TGTGCCAGCGGGGGACAGCAAGAGACCCAGTACTTC	CASGGQQETQYF
.	TRBJ2-1	TRBV9	TRBD2	TGTGCCAGCAGCCAAGGGGTTAGCGGGTACAATGAGCAGTTCTTC	CASSQGVSGYNEQFF
once	TRBJ2-1	TRBV29-1	TRBD2	TGCAGCGCAGACGGTCAACCCACCCTAGCGGGCGGATACAATGAGCAGTTCTTC	CSADGQPTLAGGYNEQFF
.	TRBJ1-6	TRBV6-5	.	TGTGCCAGCAGACCTAACGATTCACCCCTCCACTTT	CASRPNDSPLHF
.	TRBJ1-1	TRBV2	TRBD1	TGTGCCAGGGGACAGGTTCCCACTGAAGCTTTCTTT	CARGQVPTEAFF